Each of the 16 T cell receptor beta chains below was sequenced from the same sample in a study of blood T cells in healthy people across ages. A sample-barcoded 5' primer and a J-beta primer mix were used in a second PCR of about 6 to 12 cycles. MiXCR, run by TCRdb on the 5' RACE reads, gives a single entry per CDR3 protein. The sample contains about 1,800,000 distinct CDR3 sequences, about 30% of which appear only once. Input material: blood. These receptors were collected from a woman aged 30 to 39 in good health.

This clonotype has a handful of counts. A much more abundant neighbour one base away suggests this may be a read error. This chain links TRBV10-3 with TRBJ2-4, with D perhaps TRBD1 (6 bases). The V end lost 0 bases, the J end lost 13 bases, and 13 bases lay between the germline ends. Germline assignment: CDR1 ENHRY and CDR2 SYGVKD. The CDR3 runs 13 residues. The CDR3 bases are TGTGCCATCAGTGAGTCCAGGGACAATGAGCAGTACTTC. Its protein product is CAISESRDNEQYF.

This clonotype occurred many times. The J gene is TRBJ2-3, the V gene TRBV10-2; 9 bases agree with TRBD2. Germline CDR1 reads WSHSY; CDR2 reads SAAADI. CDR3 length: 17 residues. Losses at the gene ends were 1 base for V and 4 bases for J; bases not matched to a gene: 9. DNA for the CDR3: TGCGCCAGCAGTGAGTTCCTAGCGGGGAGAAGTCCAGATACGCAGTATTTT. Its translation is CASSEFLAGRSPDTQYF.

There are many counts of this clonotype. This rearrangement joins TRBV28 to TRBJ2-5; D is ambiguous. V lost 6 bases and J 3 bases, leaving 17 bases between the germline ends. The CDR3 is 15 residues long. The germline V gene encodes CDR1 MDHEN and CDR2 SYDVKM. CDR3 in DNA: TGTGCCAGCAGGGAATTGGACGGACGAAAAGAGACCCAGTACTTC. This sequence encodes CASRELDGRKETQYF.

The CDR3 sequence: CASSPGLVRRLEKLFF. The CDR3 bases are TGTGCCAGCAGTCCGGGACTCGTCCGCCGTTTAGAAAAACTGTTTTTT. The chain is built from TRBV6-5 and TRBJ1-4, with D possibly being TRBD1 (5 bases). Germline lookup yields CDR1 MNHEY and CDR2 SVGAGI. Trimming removed 5 bases from V and 8 bases from J, with 21 bases in between. This CDR3 has 16 amino acids.

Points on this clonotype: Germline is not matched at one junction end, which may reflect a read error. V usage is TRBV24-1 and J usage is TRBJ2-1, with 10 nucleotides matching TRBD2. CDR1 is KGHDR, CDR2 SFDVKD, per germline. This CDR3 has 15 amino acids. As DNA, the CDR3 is TGTGCCACCAGTGATTTGACTAGCGGGGACAATGAGCAGGTCTTC. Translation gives CATSDLTSGDNEQVF.

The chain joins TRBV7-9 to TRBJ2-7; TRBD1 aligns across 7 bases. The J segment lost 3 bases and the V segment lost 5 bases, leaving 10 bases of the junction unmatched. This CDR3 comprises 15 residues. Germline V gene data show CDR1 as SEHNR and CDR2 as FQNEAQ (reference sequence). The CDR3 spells CASSPPGTVIYEQYF. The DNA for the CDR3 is TGTGCCAGCAGCCCCCCTGGGACAGTCATCTACGAGCAGTACTTC.

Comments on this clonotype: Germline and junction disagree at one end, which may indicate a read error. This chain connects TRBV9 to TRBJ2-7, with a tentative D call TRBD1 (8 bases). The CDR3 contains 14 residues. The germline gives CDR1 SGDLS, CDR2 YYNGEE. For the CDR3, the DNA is TGTGCCAGCAGCGTAGAGGACAGGGACTACGAGCGGTACTTC. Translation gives CASSVEDRDYERYF.

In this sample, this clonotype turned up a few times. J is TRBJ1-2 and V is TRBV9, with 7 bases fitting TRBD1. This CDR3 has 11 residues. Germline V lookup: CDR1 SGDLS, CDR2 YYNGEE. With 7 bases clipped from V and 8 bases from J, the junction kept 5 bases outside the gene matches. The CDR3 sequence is CASGRQGGYTF. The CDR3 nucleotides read TGTGCCAGCGGCAGACAGGGCGGCTACACCTTC.

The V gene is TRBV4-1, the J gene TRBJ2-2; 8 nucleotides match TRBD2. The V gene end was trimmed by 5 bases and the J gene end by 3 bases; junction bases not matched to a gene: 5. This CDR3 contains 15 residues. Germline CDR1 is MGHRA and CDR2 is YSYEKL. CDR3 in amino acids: CASSNPAGDTGELFF. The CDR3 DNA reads TGCGCCAGCAGCAACCCAGCGGGGGACACCGGGGAGCTGTTTTTT.

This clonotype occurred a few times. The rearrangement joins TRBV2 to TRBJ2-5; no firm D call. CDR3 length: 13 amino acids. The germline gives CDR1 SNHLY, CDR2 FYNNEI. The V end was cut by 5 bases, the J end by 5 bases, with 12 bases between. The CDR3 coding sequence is TGTGCCAGCAGTACCGAGGATTGGGAGACCCAGTACTTC. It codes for CASSTEDWETQYF.

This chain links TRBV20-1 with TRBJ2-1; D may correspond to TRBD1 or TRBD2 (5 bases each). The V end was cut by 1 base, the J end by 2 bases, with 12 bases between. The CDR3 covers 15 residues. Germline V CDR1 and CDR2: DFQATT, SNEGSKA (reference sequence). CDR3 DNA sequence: TGCAGTGCTAGAGTGGGACGCGGGCCCTACAATGAGCAGTTCTTC. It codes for CSARVGRGPYNEQFF.

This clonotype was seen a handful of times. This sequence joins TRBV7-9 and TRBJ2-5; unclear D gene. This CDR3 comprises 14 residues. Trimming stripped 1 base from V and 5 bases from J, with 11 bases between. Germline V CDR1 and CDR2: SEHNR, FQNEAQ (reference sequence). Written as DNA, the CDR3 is TGTGCCAGCAGCTTAGGGCAGCCCAGGGAGACCCAGTACTTC. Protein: CASSLGQPRETQYF. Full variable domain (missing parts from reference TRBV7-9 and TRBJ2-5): DTGVSQNPRHKITKRGQNVTFRCDPISEHNRLYWYRQTLGQGPEFLTYFQNEAQLEKSRLLSDRFSAERPKGSFSTLEIQRTEQGDSAMYLCASSLGQPRETQYFGPGTRLLVL.

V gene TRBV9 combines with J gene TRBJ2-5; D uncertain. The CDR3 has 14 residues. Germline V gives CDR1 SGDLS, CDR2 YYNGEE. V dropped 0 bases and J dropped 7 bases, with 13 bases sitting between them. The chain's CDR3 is CASSVEMHARTQYF. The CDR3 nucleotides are TGTGCCAGCAGCGTAGAGATGCATGCCAGGACCCAGTACTTC.

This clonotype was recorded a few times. For the CDR3, the DNA is TGCAGCGTTGTGCGACTAGCGGGTGGGATCTACAATGAGCAGTTCTTC. Its translation is CSVVRLAGGIYNEQFF. The chain recombines TRBV29-1 with TRBJ2-1, with 10 nucleotides matching TRBD2. V shed 4 bases and J 3 bases; nucleotides not matched to a gene: 9. CDR3 length: 16 amino acids. Germline CDR1 SQVTM, CDR2 ANQGSEA.

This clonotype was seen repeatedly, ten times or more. In DNA, the CDR3 is TGTGCCAGCTCACCATCGTCGGTTTCCTACGAGCAGTACTTC. As protein: CASSPSSVSYEQYF. The chain is built from TRBV18 and TRBJ2-7, with D hard to call. This CDR3 spans 14 amino acids. Germline CDR1 reads KGHSH; CDR2 reads LQKENI. V was pared by 2 bases and J by 1 base, with 9 bases between.

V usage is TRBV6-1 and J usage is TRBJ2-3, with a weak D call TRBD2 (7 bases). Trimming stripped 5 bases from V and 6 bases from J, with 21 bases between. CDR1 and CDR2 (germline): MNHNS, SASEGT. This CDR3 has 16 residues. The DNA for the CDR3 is TGTGCCAGCAGTCTAGGGGGAAAGGGAGGGGCGGATACGCAGTATTTT. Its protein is CASSLGGKGGADTQYF.